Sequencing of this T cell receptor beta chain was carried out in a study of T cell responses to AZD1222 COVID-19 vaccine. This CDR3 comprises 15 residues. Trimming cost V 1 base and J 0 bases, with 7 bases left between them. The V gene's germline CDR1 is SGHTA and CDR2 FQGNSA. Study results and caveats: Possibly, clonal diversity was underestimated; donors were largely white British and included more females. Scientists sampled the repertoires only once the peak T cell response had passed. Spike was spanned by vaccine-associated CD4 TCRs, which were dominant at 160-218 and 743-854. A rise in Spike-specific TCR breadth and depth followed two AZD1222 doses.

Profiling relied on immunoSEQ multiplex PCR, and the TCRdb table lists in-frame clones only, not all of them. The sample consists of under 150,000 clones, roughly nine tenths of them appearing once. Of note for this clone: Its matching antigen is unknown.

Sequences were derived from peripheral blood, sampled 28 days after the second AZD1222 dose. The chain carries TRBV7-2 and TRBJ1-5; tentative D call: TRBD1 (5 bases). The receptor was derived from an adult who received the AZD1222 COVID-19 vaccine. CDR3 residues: CASSLVGGSNQPQHF. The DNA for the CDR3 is TGTGCCAGCAGCTTAGTGGGGGGTAGCAATCAGCCCCAGCATTTT.